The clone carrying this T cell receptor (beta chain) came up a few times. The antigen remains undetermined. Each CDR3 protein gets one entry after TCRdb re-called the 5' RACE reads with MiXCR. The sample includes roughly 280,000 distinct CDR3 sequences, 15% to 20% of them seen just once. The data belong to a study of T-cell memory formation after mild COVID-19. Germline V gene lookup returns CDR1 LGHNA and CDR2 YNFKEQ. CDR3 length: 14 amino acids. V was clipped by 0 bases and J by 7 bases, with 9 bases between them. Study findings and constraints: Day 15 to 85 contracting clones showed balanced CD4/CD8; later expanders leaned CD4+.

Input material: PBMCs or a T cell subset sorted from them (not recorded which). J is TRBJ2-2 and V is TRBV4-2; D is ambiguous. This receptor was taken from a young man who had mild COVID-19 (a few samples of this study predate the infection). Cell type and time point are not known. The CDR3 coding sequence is TGTGCCAGCAGCCAAGATTGGGCCCGCGGGGAGCTGTTTTTT. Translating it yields CASSQDWARGELFF.